These T cell receptor beta chains were read from a single sample in a study of T cell repertoires in cytomegalovirus infection. No antigen is known for these receptors. TCRdb re-derived calls from the reads in MiXCR, one entry per CDR3 protein. The top ten hold about an eighth of the sample, which has 700,000 to 850,000 distinct CDR3 sequences, about 31% seen once. The sequenced sample was cultured CD8+ T cells from PBMCs, obtained from culture after CMV antigen stimulation. Receptors originate from a human donor in good health (CMV status not recorded). Some clones in this sample may be carry-over from other donors' samples. Each CDR3 is given with its conserved first and last residue. The D gene is left open where the match is weak. Size values are once, few and many counts, or a class for expanded clones, and some rows have none.

cdr3_nt	cdr3_aa	j_call	d_call	clone_size	v_call
TGTGCCAGCAGCTTAGTAGGCAGAATCAATGAGCAGTTCTTC	CASSLVGRINEQFF	TRBJ2-1	.	.	TRBV7-9
TGTGCCAGCAGTTACCGACACCTCCAAGAGACCCAGTACTTC	CASSYRHLQETQYF	TRBJ2-5	.	few	TRBV6-2/TRBV6-3
TGTGCCAGCAGTGACCCAGGGGGTGAGACTGAAGCTTTCTTT	CASSDPGGETEAFF	TRBJ1-1	TRBD1	.	TRBV2
TGTGCCAGCAGCCCACCGGACTTGGGTGACAGGGGGCGCTGGACTGAAGCTTTCTTT	CASSPPDLGDRGRWTEAFF	TRBJ1-1	TRBD1	few	TRBV7-9
TGTGCCAGCAGCTTGGGGAACAGGGGAGTTTGGACTGAAGCTTTCTTT	CASSLGNRGVWTEAFF	TRBJ1-1	TRBD1	.	TRBV5-6
TGTGCCAGCAGTTTCTCTGGAAAGTTAGGGCAGGGATGGTACGAGCAGTACTTC	CASSFSGKLGQGWYEQYF	TRBJ2-7	.	.	TRBV12-3/TRBV12-4
TGTGCCAGCAGTCACTTAGCGGGGACCCCCAAAGAGACCCAGTACTTC	CASSHLAGTPKETQYF	TRBJ2-5	TRBD2	.	TRBV6-8
TGTGCCAGCAGTTACTCGAGAGGGATCGGAGAGACCCAGTACTTC	CASSYSRGIGETQYF	TRBJ2-5	.	.	TRBV6-2/TRBV6-3
TGTGCCAGCACCCTAGGGGTCGGGGGGCGGAATGAGCAGTTCTTC	CASTLGVGGRNEQFF	TRBJ2-1	.	.	TRBV7-4
TGTGCCAGCAACCTTCTAGCGGGGGCTAGCACAGATACGCAGTATTTT	CASNLLAGASTDTQYF	TRBJ2-3	TRBD2	.	TRBV6-5
TGTGCCAGCAGCTTACCCGGGACAGGGAAGACTTTC	CASSLPGTGKTF	TRBJ2-6	TRBD1	few	TRBV7-9
TGCAGCGTTGAAGAGAAGCGGGGGGGCCCTTTGTTTCAGTTCTTC	CSVEEKRGGPLFQFF	TRBJ2-1	TRBD2	.	TRBV29-1
TGCGCCAGCAAAAGGGACACCACCTACGAGCAGTACTTC	CASKRDTTYEQYF	TRBJ2-7	.	.	TRBV5-1
TGTGCCAGTCTACTGTTTCCTCAAGAGACCCAGTACTTC	CASLLFPQETQYF	TRBJ2-5	.	.	TRBV7-8
TGTGCTAGTGGTTTGGACAGGGGAAAGAGGGGTGAAAAACTGTTTTTT	CASGLDRGKRGEKLFF	TRBJ1-4	TRBD1	once	TRBV12-5
TGTGCCAGCAGCCATAGGGGGCGGCATGGCTACACCTTC	CASSHRGRHGYTF	TRBJ1-2	TRBD1	.	TRBV7-8
TGTGCCAGTGGAACCGGGAACACAAAAAACATTCAGTACTTC	CASGTGNTKNIQYF	TRBJ2-4	.	many	TRBV19
TGTGCCAGCAGCTTAATGAGCGGGGGTTATGGTGAGCAGTTCTTC	CASSLMSGGYGEQFF	TRBJ2-1	TRBD2	.	TRBV7-9
TGTGCCAGCAGCCAAGGGACTAGCGAGAGGGTGGAGACCCAGTACTTC	CASSQGTSERVETQYF	TRBJ2-5	TRBD2	few	TRBV3-1
TGTGCCAGCAGTCCGAGGGAGAACTATAATTCACCCCTCCACTTT	CASSPRENYNSPLHF	TRBJ1-6	.	.	TRBV6-8
TGTGCCAGCAGCTTAGTACAGATCCAAGAGACCCAGTACTTC	CASSLVQIQETQYF	TRBJ2-5	.	few	TRBV7-9
TGTGCCAGCAGCCAAGATTCCTTCCTAGCGGGGGGGTTCTACGAGCAGTACTTC	CASSQDSFLAGGFYEQYF	TRBJ2-7	TRBD2	few	TRBV14
TGTGCCAGCAGCGGCCCTAGCGGGGGGCCCTCCTACAATGAGCAGTTCTTC	CASSGPSGGPSYNEQFF	TRBJ2-1	TRBD2	many	TRBV7-6
TGTGCCAGCAGCCAAGATCACCACAGGAAGGCCGGGGAGCTGTTTTTT	CASSQDHHRKAGELFF	TRBJ2-2	.	.	TRBV4-2
TGTGCCAGTACCCTTGAGGGGTCGGATCAGCCCCAGCATTTT	CASTLEGSDQPQHF	TRBJ1-5	.	.	TRBV19
TGTGCCAGCAGCTCCAAGGGGGGCCCAGATACGCAGTATTTT	CASSSKGGPDTQYF	TRBJ2-3	.	.	TRBV5-5
TGTGCCAGCTCACCGGCTGCAATGGGCCCATCTTGGGAGCAGTACTTC	CASSPAAMGPSWEQYF	TRBJ2-7	.	once	TRBV18
TGTGCCAGCAGTTACTACCCCCCAGAGCGGGGGGACAATGAGCAGTTCTTC	CASSYYPPERGDNEQFF	TRBJ2-1	TRBD2	few	TRBV6-5
TGTGCCAGCAGCCACCCGACCGGGACAGGGGCCCTCACAGATACGCAGTATTTT	CASSHPTGTGALTDTQYF	TRBJ2-3	TRBD1	few	TRBV3-1
TGCAGTGCTAGAGATTTGGGCACCGGGGAGCTGTTTTTT	CSARDLGTGELFF	TRBJ2-2	.	few	TRBV20-1
TGCAGCGTTGAAGACCCAGTCCAGGGGCCGAGCTCTGGAAACACCATATATTTT	CSVEDPVQGPSSGNTIYF	TRBJ1-3	.	.	TRBV29-1
TGTGCCAGCAGCTTCTATCGAGAGATGAACACTGAAGCTTTCTTT	CASSFYREMNTEAFF	TRBJ1-1	.	.	TRBV11-2
TGTGCCAGCAGCTGGGAGAGGCATCCGGAGACCCAGTACTTC	CASSWERHPETQYF	TRBJ2-5	.	many	TRBV7-8
TGTGCCGGCTCCGGGACAGGGGGAACTCGGTTGCCCTACACCTTC	CAGSGTGGTRLPYTF	TRBJ1-2	TRBD1	.	TRBV7-9
TGTGCCAGCAGTTACTCTAGCGGGCCTGACTCCTACAATGAGCAGTTCTTC	CASSYSSGPDSYNEQFF	TRBJ2-1	TRBD2	.	TRBV6-5
TGTGCCAGCAGTGTGGACCCCAGCTCCTACAATGAGCAGTTCTTC	CASSVDPSSYNEQFF	TRBJ2-1	.	few	TRBV2
TGTGCCAGCAGTTTATCAGCCGACAGGATCAAGCCCCAGCATTTT	CASSLSADRIKPQHF	TRBJ1-5	.	.	TRBV28
TGTGCCAGCAGCTTACCCGTACAGGGGGTTACTGGAAACACCATATATTTT	CASSLPVQGVTGNTIYF	TRBJ1-3	TRBD1	.	TRBV7-8
TGCAGTGCTGAGGGACAGGGGCCTCTGGATGGCTACACCTTC	CSAEGQGPLDGYTF	TRBJ1-2	TRBD1	.	TRBV20-1
TGTGCCAGCAGTTACAACGGGGGAGGGTACACTGAAGCTTTCTTT	CASSYNGGGYTEAFF	TRBJ1-1	.	.	TRBV6-5
TGTGCCAGCAGCTCTTGGACAGGTCCGAGGGATACGCAGTATTTT	CASSSWTGPRDTQYF	TRBJ2-3	TRBD1	.	TRBV11-1
TGTGCCAGCAGTGAGAGGGACCTATACTATGGCTACACCTTC	CASSERDLYYGYTF	TRBJ1-2	.	.	TRBV25-1
TGTGCCAGCAGCTTAGAAGGGACAGGGGGATATTATGGCTACACCTTC	CASSLEGTGGYYGYTF	TRBJ1-2	TRBD1	.	TRBV7-8
TGTGCCAGTTTCGGGCCTTACAACCCGTCGGGCTCCTACAATGAGCAGTTCTTC	CASFGPYNPSGSYNEQFF	TRBJ2-1	.	many	TRBV6-1
TGTGCTAGTGGTTTCCTACACGGGAATAGTAATCAGCCCCAGCATTTT	CASGFLHGNSNQPQHF	TRBJ1-5	.	.	TRBV12-5
TGTGCCAGTAGTATCCATGGACCATCATATAGCACAGATACGCAGTATTTT	CASSIHGPSYSTDTQYF	TRBJ2-3	.	.	TRBV19
TGTGCCAGCAGTGAATATATTCTGAGAGGGGGAAATGAAAAACTGTTTTTT	CASSEYILRGGNEKLFF	TRBJ1-4	.	few	TRBV25-1
TGTACCAGCAGCTTAGCTAGCGCCAACACCGGGGAGCTGTTTTTT	CTSSLASANTGELFF	TRBJ2-2	.	.	TRBV7-9
TGTGCCAGCAGTTACTTGGGGACAGGGGATTTGAACACTGAAGCTTTCTTT	CASSYLGTGDLNTEAFF	TRBJ1-1	TRBD1	few	TRBV6-2/TRBV6-3
TGTGCCAGCGGAGGGGATGGGCAATACAATGAGCAGTTCTTC	CASGGDGQYNEQFF	TRBJ2-1	.	.	TRBV7-9
TGCAGTGCTAGCGCCTCCGGGACCGACTACGAGCAGTACTTC	CSASASGTDYEQYF	TRBJ2-7	.	.	TRBV20-1
TGTGCCAGCAGTCCACAGGTGACAGGGGACGCGTTCAATCAGCCCCAGCATTTT	CASSPQVTGDAFNQPQHF	TRBJ1-5	TRBD1	.	TRBV27
TGTGCCAGCAACTTATTCCCGGGACCGAGCACAGATACGCAGTATTTT	CASNLFPGPSTDTQYF	TRBJ2-3	.	.	TRBV27
TGCAGTGCTAGAGGCCGGGTTTCCCTCTATGGCTACACCTTC	CSARGRVSLYGYTF	TRBJ1-2	.	.	TRBV20-1